The 24 T cell receptor beta chains listed next were all sequenced from one sample in a study of metastatic and nonmetastatic thyroid tumors. TCRdb re-processed the PCR reads through MiXCR. This table holds roughly 30,000 clones, 25% to 30% found once. No patient had received any treatment before thyroid surgery. Sequencing was carried out using blood. The receptors here all came from a female donor with papillary thyroid cancer or a benign thyroid nodule (not recorded which). Some clones in this sample may be carry-over from other donors' samples.

V and J are TRBV24-1 and TRBJ2-1, with 7 nucleotides matching TRBD1. This CDR3 spans 15 amino acids. Germline V lookup: CDR1 KGHDR, CDR2 SFDVKD. V lost 2 bases and J lost 4; bases outside the gene matches: 4. This CDR3 is CATSDSPGGYNEQFF. CDR3 sequence (DNA): TGTGCCACCAGTGATTCACCAGGGGGATACAATGAGCAGTTCTTC.

This clone has a count of ten or more. The genes are TRBV7-2 and TRBJ1-5, with D maybe TRBD1 (6 bases). Germline V gives CDR1 SGHTA, CDR2 FQGNSA. V lost 3 bases and J 4 bases, leaving 10 bases between the germline ends. CDR3 length equals 14 residues. DNA of the CDR3: TGTGCCAGCAGCTTGCAGGGGACAAATCAGCCCCAGCATTTT. It is translated as CASSLQGTNQPQHF. Drawing the rest from reference TRBV7-2 and TRBJ1-5, the complete variable domain is GAGVSQSPSNKVTEKGKDVELRCDPISGHTALYWYRQSLGQGLEFLIYFQGNSAPDKSGLPSDRFSAERTGGSVSTLTIQRTQQEDSAVYLCASSLQGTNQPQHFGDGTRLSIL.

At least ten counts were recorded for this clone. The chain links TRBV30 to TRBJ2-7; 10 bases match TRBD2. CDR3 length: 14 residues. Germline V lookup: CDR1 GTSNPN, CDR2 SVGIG (reference sequence). J was trimmed by 4 bases and V by 2 bases; bases with no gene match: 5. The CDR3 nucleotides read TGTGCCTGGAGTAGGCTAGCGGGAGCGTACGAGCAGTACTTC. This encodes CAWSRLAGAYEQYF.

The chain recombines TRBV15 with TRBJ2-6; the D is unclear. The V gene's germline CDR1 is LNHNV and CDR2 YYDKDF (reference sequence). The ends were cut back, 3 bases at V and 1 base at J, with 7 bases in the middle. CDR3 length: 15 residues. CDR3 residues: CATSRDLSGANVLTF. CDR3 in DNA: TGTGCCACCAGCAGGGACCTGTCTGGGGCCAACGTCCTGACTTTC.

This clone was observed a few times. The chain has TRBV12-3 or TRBV12-4 and TRBJ2-7; D not certain. The CDR3 sequence is 12 residues long. Trimming left V 5 bases short and J 7 bases short, with 12 bases between. The CDR3 is CASSSASGEQYF. The CDR3 nucleotides are TGTGCCAGCAGTAGCGCCTCTGGGGAGCAGTACTTC.

This clone came up a few times. This sequence joins TRBV6-2 or TRBV6-3 and TRBJ2-2; 9 bases agree with TRBD2. The CDR3 totals 16 residues. The V gene's germline CDR1 is MNHEY and CDR2 SVGEGT. V lost 4 bases, J lost 6 bases, and 9 bases stayed unmatched. Written as DNA, the CDR3 is TGTGCCAGCAGTTTACCCGGGACTAGCTTTCCCGGGGAGCTGTTTTTT. Its protein product is CASSLPGTSFPGELFF.

The CDR3 sequence is CASSPGLAGVGGYNEQFF. CDR3 sequence (DNA): TGTGCCAGCAGCCCCGGACTAGCGGGAGTTGGGGGTTACAATGAGCAGTTCTTC. The V gene is TRBV11-2, the J gene TRBJ2-1; 13 bases are a match to TRBD2. CDR3 size: 18 residues. From germline, CDR1 is SGHAT and CDR2 FQNNGV. Trimming cost V 5 bases and J 4 bases; bases outside gene matches: 11.

Many counts were recorded for this clone. The rearrangement links TRBV20-1 to TRBJ2-2; D ambiguous. Per the germline V gene, CDR1 is DFQATT and CDR2 is SNEGSKA (reference sequence). Trimming removed 7 bases from V and 4 bases from J, with 13 bases in between. The CDR3 length is 13 residues. The CDR3 nucleotides are TGCAGTGGGCCAAAAGCGAGCACCGGGGAGCTGTTTTTT. It codes for CSGPKASTGELFF.

This clone was found many times. The chain uses TRBV6-6 and TRBJ2-7; D might be TRBD2 (6 bases). The ends were cut back, 3 bases at V and 6 bases at J, with 24 bases in the middle. The CDR3 loop spans 17 amino acids. Germline loops: CDR1 MNHNY, CDR2 SVGAGI (reference sequence). The CDR3 region has the DNA TGTGCCAGCAGTTATTTAGTCTCCAGCGGGCCGAGGGTCGAGCAGTACTTC. Its translation: CASSYLVSSGPRVEQYF.

This clone was observed at least ten times. V is TRBV5-6 and J is TRBJ1-2; D unresolved. V was pared by 2 bases and J by 4 bases, with 21 bases between. This CDR3 has 17 residues. Germline V gene sequence: CDR1 SGHDT, CDR2 YYEEEE. DNA for the CDR3: TGTGCCAGCAGCTTCGGGAACCCGCAGGCAAAAGTCTATGGCTACACCTTC. Translating gives CASSFGNPQAKVYGYTF.

This clone was seen a handful of times. The chain links TRBV28 to TRBJ2-5, with D perhaps matching TRBD1 or TRBD2 (5 bases each). The CDR3 consists of 15 residues. CDR1 and CDR2 (germline): MDHEN, SYDVKM. V was pared by 8 bases and J by 1 base, with 17 bases between. The CDR3 sequence is CASRWGRLVQETQYF. In nucleotides, the CDR3 is TGTGCCAGCCGATGGGGGAGACTCGTCCAAGAGACCCAGTACTTC. Using reference TRBV28 and TRBJ2-5 for the parts outside the CDR3, the full variable domain is DVKVTQSSRYLVKRTGEKVFLECVQDMDHENMFWYRQDPGLGLRLIYFSYDVKMKEKGDIPEGYSVSREKKERFSLILESASTNQTSMYLCASRWGRLVQETQYFGPGTRLLVL.

V gene TRBV12-3 or TRBV12-4 combines with J gene TRBJ2-1; a possible D gene is TRBD2 (7 bases). The length of the CDR3 is 13 residues. The ends were cut back, 10 bases at V and 8 bases at J, with 18 bases in the middle. Here the CDR3 DNA reads TGTGCCACCAGATGGGGGGGGGCGGATGAGCAGTTCTTC. Translating it yields CATRWGGADEQFF.

The CDR3 DNA is TGTGCCAGCAGCCCACTAGCGAGGGACACCGGGGAGCTGTTTTTT. It codes for CASSPLARDTGELFF. The chain joins TRBV6-2 or TRBV6-3 to TRBJ2-2; 7 positions match TRBD2. The germline V gene encodes CDR1 MNHEY and CDR2 SVGEGT. This CDR3 is built from 15 residues. The J segment lost 3 bases and the V segment lost 6 bases, leaving 7 bases of the junction unmatched.

J is TRBJ2-7 and V is TRBV20-1; the D gene is possibly TRBD2 (6 bases). CDR3 length: 15 residues. The V end lost 0 bases, the J end lost 0 bases, and 12 bases lay between the germline ends. Per the germline V gene, CDR1 is DFQATT and CDR2 is SNEGSKA (reference sequence). For the CDR3, the DNA is TGCAGTGCTAGAGATCTGGCGGGACCCTCCTACGAGCAGTACTTC. Its protein is CSARDLAGPSYEQYF.

In nucleotides, the CDR3 is TGTGCCAGCAGTTACTCGAATGCGGACACCATATATTTT. This encodes CASSYSNADTIYF. The V and J genes are TRBV6-5 and TRBJ1-3; D remains unclear. Germline loops: CDR1 MNHEY, CDR2 SVGAGI. This CDR3 has 13 amino acids. V lost 0 bases to trimming and J lost 8 bases, with 8 bases between them.

The genes are TRBV9 and TRBJ2-7; D possibly corresponds to TRBD2 (5 bases). V gave up 1 base and J gave up 0 bases, with 8 bases separating them. The CDR3 contains 14 residues. Germline CDR1 reads SGDLS; CDR2 reads YYNGEE. The CDR3 bases are TGTGCCAGCAGCGTAACGGGGAGCTCCTACGAGCAGTACTTC. Residues: CASSVTGSSYEQYF.

This clone was detected many times. The J gene is TRBJ1-4, the V gene TRBV5-8; D remains unclear. The CDR3 is 11 residues long. Germline assignment: CDR1 SGHTS and CDR2 YDEGEE. V was shortened by 0 bases and J by 8 bases, with 2 bases between the two germline ends. Written as DNA, the CDR3 is TGTGCCAGCAGCTTGGGGGAAAAACTGTTTTTT. Translated: CASSLGEKLFF. The full variable domain, in which reference TRBV5-8 and TRBJ1-4 provide the parts outside the CDR3, is EAGVTQSPTHLIKTRGQQATLRCSPISGHTSVYWYQQALGLGLQFLLWYDEGEERNRGNFPPRFSGRQFPNYSSELNVNALELEDSALYLCASSLGEKLFFGSGTQLSVL.

This clone came up many times. J is TRBJ2-1 and V is TRBV20-1, with 7 bases that match TRBD2. Per germline, CDR1 DFQATT and CDR2 SNEGSKA (reference sequence). The V and J ends lost 3 bases and 14 bases, in that order; junction bases with no gene match: 16. CDR3 length equals 14 residues. This CDR3 reads CSASGGRSVRAKFF. CDR3 coding DNA: TGCAGTGCTAGCGGGGGGAGGTCAGTGAGGGCAAAGTTCTTC.

This clone is classed as medium-sized. The J gene is TRBJ1-6, the V gene TRBV20-1; the match to TRBD1 covers 7 bases. CDR3 size: 13 residues. V dropped 2 bases and J dropped 8; count of bases not matched to a gene: 3. In germline, CDR1 is DFQATT, CDR2 SNEGSKA (reference sequence). This CDR3 reads CSARRQGDSPLHF. The CDR3 nucleotides are TGCAGTGCTAGAAGACAGGGTGATTCACCCCTCCACTTT.

This clone turned up a few times. The rearrangement joins TRBV28 to TRBJ1-6; D is unresolved. Germline V lookup: CDR1 MDHEN, CDR2 SYDVKM. With 2 bases removed from V and 5 bases from J, the gap between germline ends came to 7 bases. The CDR3 covers 14 residues. This CDR3 reads CASSLTGNNSPLHF. Written as DNA, the CDR3 is TGTGCCAGCAGTTTAACTGGGAATAATTCACCCCTCCACTTT.

This clone turned up a few times. The chain is built from TRBV6-2 or TRBV6-3 and TRBJ2-7; 11 nucleotides match TRBD2. Per the germline V gene, CDR1 is MNHEY and CDR2 is SVGEGT. The trim removed 2 bases at V and 3 bases at J, leaving 0 bases unmatched. This CDR3 is built from 14 residues. The DNA of the CDR3 is TGTGCCAGCAGTTACGGGACTAGCGGCTACGAGCAGTACTTC. This encodes CASSYGTSGYEQYF.

The CDR3 region has the DNA TGTGCCAGCAGCTTCAGCACCTACGAGCAGTACTTC. It encodes CASSFSTYEQYF. The chain is built from TRBV7-9 and TRBJ2-7, with D hard to call. This CDR3 comprises 12 residues. CDR1 SEHNR and CDR2 FQNEAQ come from the germline V gene (reference sequence). Trimming left V 3 bases short and J 2 bases short, with 5 bases between.

In this sample, this clone turned up a few times. The junction and the germline gene differ at one end; a read error may be behind it. The chain employs TRBV20-1 and TRBJ2-6, with D maybe TRBD2 (5 bases). This CDR3 is 17 amino acids long. Germline V lookup: CDR1 DFQATT, CDR2 SNEGSKA (reference sequence). CDR3 in DNA: TGCGGTGCTGGGCTCTCGCGGGCCGTGGGTGGGGCCAACGTCCTGACTTTC. It codes for CGAGLSRAVGGANVLTF.

There are a few counts of this clone. This chain uses TRBV6-1 with TRBJ1-6; 7 bases align to TRBD1. The ends lost 6 bases at V and 5 bases at J; junction bases unmatched: 13. The germline gives CDR1 MNHNS, CDR2 SASEGT. The CDR3 has 17 residues. In DNA form, the CDR3 reads TGTGCCAGCAGCGAAAATTTGGGGGACAGCCATAATTCACCCCTCCACTTT. Protein product: CASSENLGDSHNSPLHF.